A selection of T cell receptor beta chains follows, all from one sample in a study of OX40 agonist ivuxolimab in advanced cancers. Sequencing was performed with immunoSEQ multiplex PCR; in TCRdb, only in-frame clones are kept and a portion is missing. The table records about 59,000 clones, 87% of them present only once. The input for sequencing was CD4+ or CD8+ T cells sorted from blood, taken in a trial of the OX40 agonist ivuxolimab. These receptors all stem from an adult with an advanced solid tumor such as melanoma, head and neck, liver or kidney cancer. Each CDR3 is given with its conserved first and last residue.

V gene | CDR3 protein
TRBV18 | CASSSTAPLTGGFYEQYF
TRBV28 | CASSWRPGPNQPQHF
TRBV4-2 | CASSQVTGQGSSYNSPLHF
TRBV6-5 | CASRVNRSGNTIYF
TRBV18 | CASSPGQGQPQHF
TRBV18 | CASSPLRITVNTEAFF
TRBV4-2 | CASSHQQDTQYF
TRBV5-4 | CASSPPGGGRTGELFF
TRBV18 | CASSPLQGEMGF
TRBV5-1 | CASSIDRGNTEAFF
TRBV28 | CASSPTYRYPLDF
TRBV28 | CASRTSGIHEKLFF
TRBV28 | CASSPQGRDEKLFF
TRBV19 | CASSILARNEQFF
TRBV7-2 | CASSFFQYNEQFF
TRBV6-1 | CASSGLAGIQTGELFF
TRBV4-1 | CASSPADAWSSSGANVLTF
TRBV5-4 | CASSLGSGRGQETQYF
TRBV29-1 | CSVARGLGTGDEKLFF
TRBV5-1 | CASGPDSWTEAFF
TRBV6-6 | CASRSPDNYGYTF
TRBV7-6 | CASSSGLAGGRSETQYF
TRBV6-5 | CASGLAVYNEQFF
TRBV19 | CASSITANTEAFF
TRBV2 | CASSETRVKTGELFF
TRBV7-2 | CASSLPGQGRGYTF
TRBV7-9 | CASSHWGGTRNTEAFF
TRBV2 | CASSFRDRGEKLFF
TRBV9 | CASRYRDAGELFF
TRBV7-8 | CASSFTGTHYSNQPQHF
TRBV5-1 | CASSPRGASKNEQFF
TRBV6-6 | CASSYLQGDQPQHF
TRBV7-2 | CASSPGYRGPFQETQYF
TRBV6-5 | CASSYSIYQGRKAFF
TRBV4-1 | CASSPQGRGNTIYF
TRBV29-1 | CSVSPSFGYEQYF
TRBV7-3 | CASSRRGLYQETQYF
TRBV19 | CASSEGWHSPLHF
TRBV18 | CASSPPLSTGVGTF
TRBV28 | CASTKGGGDYQPQHF
TRBV28 | CASTTGGGAYNEQFF
TRBV10-3 | CAISPGGGPNNEQFF
TRBV30 | CAWSVKQGGGYTF
TRBV5-4 | CASSLGQNSYNEQFF
TRBV29-1 | CSVGDLPDKPVF
TRBV28 | CASSRRQGSNYGYTF